Listed below are T cell receptor beta chains from one sample, sequenced in a study of long-term antiretroviral therapy in people with HIV. TCRdb's copy holds only in-frame clones and misses some; the assay was immunoSEQ multiplex PCR. The table records approximately 18,000 clones, about 89% of them present only once. The material sequenced was unsorted PBMCs, taken 0.6 years after starting antiretroviral therapy. Source of these receptors: a woman aged 40 to 55 with HIV. CDR3s include the opening cysteine and the closing phenylalanine or tryptophan. The D gene is left open where the match is weak. Clone size is shown for a subset of rows, as once, few, many or a class of expanded clone.

v_call	clone_size	d_call	j_call	cdr3_aa	cdr3_nt
TRBV7-9	.	TRBD2	TRBJ2-5	CASSFASGVGETQYF	TGTGCCAGCAGCTTTGCTAGCGGGGTTGGAGAGACCCAGTACTTC
TRBV4-3	.	.	TRBJ1-2	CASSQDEGEGTYGYTF	TGCGCCAGCAGCCAAGATGAAGGGGAAGGGACCTATGGCTACACCTTC
TRBV28	.	.	TRBJ1-3	CASSVDISSGNTIYF	TGTGCCAGCAGCGTAGACATAAGCTCTGGAAACACCATATATTTT
TRBV5-5	once	.	TRBJ1-5	CASSFEGGNQPQHF	TGTGCCAGCAGCTTCGAGGGAGGGAATCAGCCCCAGCATTTT
TRBV10-1	.	TRBD2	TRBJ2-7	CASSGPWRGGITYEQYF	TGCGCCAGCAGTGGGCCCTGGCGCGGGGGAATCACCTACGAGCAGTACTTC
TRBV5-1	once	TRBD1	TRBJ1-1	CASSLHLSGTGTTEAFF	TGCGCCAGCAGCTTGCACCTTTCCGGGACAGGGACCACTGAAGCTTTCTTT
TRBV7-9	once	.	TRBJ2-7	CASSTRSLSEQYF	TGTGCCAGCAGCACCCGCTCGCTTTCCGAGCAGTACTTC
TRBV19	.	.	TRBJ1-5	CASSKQGSDQPQHF	TGTGCCAGTAGTAAACAGGGATCGGATCAGCCCCAGCATTTT
TRBV2	.	TRBD1	TRBJ1-2	CASSARKQGADGYTF	TGTGCCAGCAGCGCACGAAAACAGGGGGCGGATGGCTACACCTTC
TRBV2	.	.	TRBJ1-5	CASSAGVQPQHF	TGTGCCAGCAGCGCAGGGGTACAGCCCCAGCATTTT
TRBV4-1	.	TRBD2	TRBJ2-5	CASSQVPAGVQETQYF	TGCGCCAGCAGCCAAGTCCCAGCGGGGGTTCAAGAGACCCAGTACTTC
TRBV20-1	.	.	TRBJ2-7	CSASPGYEQYF	TGCAGTGCTAGCCCAGGCTACGAGCAGTACTTC
TRBV5-1	.	.	TRBJ1-5	CASSPEAGSNQPQHF	TGCGCCAGCAGCCCGGAAGCAGGTAGCAATCAGCCCCAGCATTTT
TRBV7-9	.	.	TRBJ1-1	CASSLVVPGHVGVF	TGTGCCAGCAGCTTAGTGGTGCCAGGCCACGTAGGGGTCTTT
TRBV11-2	.	TRBD1	TRBJ2-7	CASSQGQGDTSEQYF	TGCGCCAGCAGCCAAGGACAGGGGGATACTAGCGAGCAGTACTTC
TRBV30	.	TRBD1	TRBJ1-4	CAWSEGQGTTNEKLFF	TGTGCCTGGAGTGAGGGACAGGGCACAACTAATGAAAAACTGTTTTTT
TRBV19	once	.	TRBJ1-1	CASSSRGDTEAFF	TGTGCCAGTAGTTCGCGAGGGGACACTGAAGCTTTCTTT
TRBV10-3	once	.	TRBJ1-5	CAISANREGNQPQHF	TGTGCCATCAGTGCCAACAGGGAAGGCAATCAGCCCCAGCATTTT
TRBV7-2	.	TRBD1	TRBJ1-1	CASSSMGQAMNTEAFF	TGTGCCAGCAGCTCGATGGGACAGGCCATGAACACTGAAGCTTTCTTT
TRBV5-6	.	.	TRBJ1-1	CASRTVEGNTEAFF	TGTGCCAGCAGGACAGTGGAGGGGAACACTGAAGCTTTCTTT
TRBV2	once	.	TRBJ1-1	CASRAGVLNTEAFF	TGTGCCAGCAGGGCAGGGGTACTGAACACTGAAGCTTTCTTT
TRBV6-5	.	TRBD2	TRBJ2-3	CASLGGGGRTQYF	TGTGCCAGCCTGGGCGGGGGGGGCCGTACGCAGTATTTT
TRBV7-9	.	.	TRBJ2-7	CASSFTGSEQYF	TGTGCCAGCAGTTTTACAGGGTCCGAGCAGTACTTC
TRBV7-9	.	.	TRBJ1-1	CASSLQAENTEAFF	TGTGCCAGCAGCCTTCAGGCCGAGAACACTGAAGCTTTCTTT
TRBV15	.	TRBD1	TRBJ1-4	CATSALTGGNEKLFF	TGTGCCACCAGCGCCTTGACAGGGGGCAACGAAAAACTGTTTTTT
TRBV4-3	.	.	TRBJ1-1	CASSQEWVLGALQGNTEAFF	TGCGCCAGCAGCCAAGAGTGGGTCTTGGGAGCCTTACAAGGCAACACTGAAGCTTTCTTT
TRBV15	.	TRBD1	TRBJ1-3	CATSRPGGGGNTIYF	TGTGCCACCAGCAGACCAGGGGGAGGAGGAAACACCATATATTTT
TRBV6-4	.	.	TRBJ1-6	CASSEQGGGSPLHF	TGTGCCAGCAGTGAACAGGGAGGTGGTTCACCCCTCCACTTT
TRBV19	.	TRBD1	TRBJ1-1	CASSRGTGVSNTEAFF	TGTGCCAGTAGTAGAGGGACAGGGGTCTCGAACACTGAAGCTTTCTTT
TRBV4-1	.	.	TRBJ2-6	CASSQDQRRSGANVLTF	TGCGCCAGCAGCCAAGATCAAAGACGCTCTGGGGCCAACGTCCTGACTTTC
TRBV6-1	.	TRBD1	TRBJ1-3	CASSEAPGQGPLYF	TGTGCCAGCAGTGAAGCGCCGGGACAGGGCCCTTTATATTTT
TRBV7-9	.	.	TRBJ1-1	CASTGRGFTEAFF	TGTGCCAGCACCGGGCGGGGATTCACTGAAGCTTTCTTT
TRBV7-2	once	.	TRBJ2-7	CASSLTRDKYEQYF	TGTGCCAGCAGCCTCACCCGGGACAAATACGAGCAGTACTTC
TRBV19	.	TRBD1	TRBJ1-1	CASSDRGFKAFF	TGTGCCAGTAGTGACAGGGGGTTTAAAGCTTTCTTT
TRBV18	.	.	TRBJ1-2	CASSPPSGGYTF	TGTGCCAGCTCACCCCCTTCCGGGGGCTACACCTTC
TRBV4-1	.	.	TRBJ2-5	CASSPLEGADWFQETQYF	TGCGCCAGCAGCCCGCTGGAAGGGGCAGATTGGTTTCAAGAGACCCAGTACTTC
TRBV4-3	.	TRBD1	TRBJ1-1	CASSQDYGTGFEAFF	TGCGCCAGCAGCCAAGATTACGGGACAGGGTTTGAAGCTTTCTTT
TRBV6-6	.	.	TRBJ2-3	CASKGTVADTQYF	TGTGCTAGTAAGGGAACAGTAGCAGATACGCAGTATTTT
TRBV7-2	.	.	TRBJ1-1	CASKRVNTEAFF	TGTGCCAGCAAAAGGGTAAACACTGAAGCTTTCTTT
TRBV5-1	.	TRBD1	TRBJ2-7	CASSSGQGANYEQYF	TGCGCCAGCAGCTCGGGACAGGGGGCGAACTACGAGCAGTACTTC
TRBV5-1	.	.	TRBJ2-2	CASSSRTGAGELFF	TGCGCCAGCAGCTCCAGAACAGGAGCCGGGGAGCTGTTTTTT
TRBV2	once	TRBD1	TRBJ1-5	CASSVTGTGGQPQHF	TGTGCCAGCAGCGTAACCGGGACAGGGGGACAGCCCCAGCATTTT
TRBV7-2	once	TRBD1	TRBJ1-5	CASSPARTGSQPQHF	TGTGCCAGCAGCCCGGCCCGGACAGGGAGTCAGCCCCAGCATTTT
TRBV4-1	.	.	TRBJ1-2	CASSQDYANGYTF	TGCGCCAGCAGCCAAGATTACGCAAATGGCTACACCTTC
TRBV7-8	.	.	TRBJ2-7	CASSLEEGIADEQYF	TGTGCCAGCAGCTTAGAAGAGGGGATAGCCGACGAGCAGTACTTC
TRBV5-1	.	TRBD2	TRBJ2-6	CASSTSLAGGPGGANVLTF	TGCGCCAGCAGCACCTCACTAGCGGGGGGGCCGGGTGGGGCCAACGTCCTGACTTTC
TRBV10-3	.	TRBD2	TRBJ2-7	CAISESGTSSYEQYF	TGTGCCATCAGTGAGTCGGGGACTAGTTCCTACGAGCAGTACTTC
TRBV13	.	.	TRBJ2-3	CASSPKSPLLDSYYVSDTQYF	TGTGCCAGCAGCCCCAAATCACCCCTGCTGGACTCCTACTACGTTTCAGATACGCAGTATTTT
TRBV18	.	TRBD1	TRBJ2-7	CASSPGQGDSYEQYF	TGTGCCAGCTCACCGGGACAGGGGGATTCCTACGAGCAGTACTTC
TRBV6-5	once	.	TRBJ1-6	CASKSEGDNSPLHF	TGTGCCAGCAAGTCGGAAGGGGATAATTCACCCCTCCACTTT
TRBV30	few	.	TRBJ2-7	CALGTGGYEQYF	TGTGCCCTCGGGACCGGGGGCTACGAGCAGTACTTC
TRBV4-3	.	TRBD2	TRBJ2-5	CASSQDQASGETQYF	TGCGCCAGCAGCCAAGATCAGGCTAGCGGAGAGACCCAGTACTTC
TRBV5-4	.	.	TRBJ2-5	CASSSGTAGHVQETQYF	TGTGCCAGCAGCTCCGGGACCGCAGGCCACGTACAAGAGACCCAGTACTTC